These 4 T cell receptor beta chains came from one sample sequenced in a study of CD4+ T cells in melanoma. Measured with immunoSEQ multiplex PCR; TCRdb has only the in-frame clones, and not every one. This sample has fewer than 20,000 clones; roughly 80% occur once, and the top ten carry 5.4%. The sequencing input was cells from a culture (not recorded whether cultured in vitro). All receptors come from a human donor with melanoma.

The chain is built from TRBV5-4 and TRBJ1-6; no firm D call. The CDR3 is made up of 13 amino acids. The ends were cut back, 4 bases at V and 6 bases at J, with 8 bases in the middle. Per the germline V gene, CDR1 is SGHNT and CDR2 is YYREEE (reference sequence). CDR3 DNA: TGTGCCAGCAGCCCAGGACCTAATTCACCCCTCCACTTT. Translation: CASSPGPNSPLHF.

The chain uses TRBV5-1 and TRBJ1-4; maybe TRBD1 (5 bases). The V and J ends lost 3 bases and 3 bases respectively, with 9 bases between them. The CDR3 is 14 residues long. Germline CDR1 SGHRS, CDR2 YFSETQ. CDR3: CASSSGVPNEKLFF. DNA for the CDR3: TGCGCCAGCAGCTCGGGGGTACCTAATGAAAAACTGTTTTTT.

The chain carries TRBV9 and TRBJ2-3; 9 bases are shared with TRBD2. The CDR3 consists of 16 residues. Germline assignment: CDR1 SGDLS and CDR2 YYNGEE. After removal of 1 base from V and 3 bases from J, the junction contained 6 bases not matched to a gene. CDR3 amino acids: CASSVYSGGSTDTQYF. Here the CDR3 DNA reads TGTGCCAGCAGCGTATATAGCGGGGGCTCTACAGATACGCAGTATTTT.

This clone was detected once. This chain joins TRBV11-3 and TRBJ2-1; unclear D gene. V was shortened by 4 bases and J by 0 bases, with 7 bases between the two germline ends. Germline CDR1 and CDR2: SGHNT and YENEEA. This CDR3 comprises 14 residues. CDR3 sequence: CASSSSLSYNEQFF. CDR3 sequence (DNA): TGTGCCAGCAGCTCGAGCCTCTCCTACAATGAGCAGTTCTTC. Drawing the rest from reference TRBV11-3 and TRBJ2-1, the complete variable domain is EAGVVQSPRYKIIEKKQPVAFWCNPISGHNTLYWYLQNLGQGPELLIRYENEEAVDDSQLPKDRFSAERLKGVDSTLKIQPAELGDSAVYLCASSSSLSYNEQFFGPGTRLTVL.